Following are 18 T cell receptor beta chains from one sample sequenced in a study of blood T cell repertoires in COVID-19. Sequencing was performed with immunoSEQ multiplex PCR; in TCRdb, only in-frame clones are kept and a portion is missing. This sample has about 170,000 clones, with around four fifths found just once. The specimen was PBMCs or T cells enriched from blood (not recorded which). Receptors were obtained from a woman in her forties or fifties in a cohort exposed to, infected with or recovered from COVID-19 (not recorded which).

The chain combines TRBV19 with TRBJ2-7; D unclear. CDR3 length equals 12 residues. Trimming took off 6 bases at V and 0 bases at J, with 6 bases between the two ends. The germline CDR1 and CDR2 sequences are LNHDA and SQIVND (reference sequence). In DNA form, the CDR3 reads TGTGCCAGTAGCTTAAACTCCTACGAGCAGTACTTC. Protein product: CASSLNSYEQYF.

In DNA, the CDR3 is TGTGCCAGCAGCTGGGGGACAGGGGGTAATGAAAAACTGTTTTTT. Translated, it gives CASSWGTGGNEKLFF. The chain couples TRBV5-4 to TRBJ1-4; 11 bases map to TRBD1. The CDR3 sequence is 15 residues long. Germline-derived CDR1 and CDR2 are SGHNT and YYREEE (reference sequence). Trimming removed 3 bases from V and 4 bases from J; junction bases left unmatched: 2.

V and J are TRBV23-1 and TRBJ1-1, with 8 bases matching TRBD1. TRBV23-1 is labeled an ORF, and its function is uncertain. The CDR3 consists of 15 residues. Unmatched junction bases numbered 9, after V lost 9 bases and J lost 0 bases. For the CDR3, the DNA is TGCGCCAGGAAGGGACAGGATGAGATGAACACTGAAGCTTTCTTT. Its protein product is CARKGQDEMNTEAFF.

There are a few counts of this clone. V is TRBV15 and J is TRBJ1-1; a weak D match, TRBD1 (5 bases). Germline CDR1 reads LNHNV; CDR2 reads YYDKDF (reference sequence). CDR3 length equals 13 residues. V was trimmed by 2 bases and J by 5 bases, leaving 9 bases between them. The chain's CDR3 is CATSRPSGTEAFF. CDR3 sequence (DNA): TGTGCCACCAGCAGACCCTCAGGGACTGAAGCTTTCTTT.

DNA of the CDR3: TGTGCCAGCAGCTTGGCAGGGGGCCAAGAGCAGTACTTC. This translates into CASSLAGGQEQYF. This rearrangement joins TRBV5-4 to TRBJ2-7; the match to TRBD1 covers 8 bases. The CDR3 extends over 13 amino acids. The ends lost 0 bases at V and 7 bases at J; junction bases unmatched: 3. Germline V lookup: CDR1 SGHNT, CDR2 YYREEE (reference sequence).

This sequence joins TRBV2 and TRBJ2-5, with 9 bases that match TRBD2. The CDR3 is 16 residues long. The V segment lost 3 bases and the J segment 4 bases; nucleotides outside the gene matches: 9. Germline-derived CDR1 and CDR2 are SNHLY and FYNNEI. CDR3 region: CASSDLSGSSGETQYF. The CDR3 DNA is TGTGCCAGCAGTGATCTTAGCGGGAGCTCAGGAGAGACCCAGTACTTC.

Only a few counts were recorded for this clone. The chain links TRBV7-3 to TRBJ2-1; D is possibly TRBD2 (5 bases). The CDR3 length is 15 residues. The germline V gene encodes CDR1 SGHTA and CDR2 FQGTGA. The germline V and J ends were trimmed by 5 bases and 4 bases, with 15 bases remaining between them. CDR3 sequence reads: CASSPGVSQYNEQFF. The CDR3 region has the DNA TGTGCCAGCAGCCCCGGGGTCAGTCAGTACAATGAGCAGTTCTTC.

This clone was seen only once. The CDR3, as DNA: TGTGCCAGCAGCGTCGGACAGGTCACGGAGGGTGAAAAACTGTTTTTT. The encoded protein is CASSVGQVTEGEKLFF. The chain uses TRBV9 and TRBJ1-4; 7 positions agree with TRBD1. V trimming: 2 bases; J trimming: 7 bases; junction bases outside the gene matches: 11. The germline gives CDR1 SGDLS, CDR2 YYNGEE. This CDR3 contains 16 residues.

This sequence joins TRBV7-3 and TRBJ2-7, with D possibly matching TRBD2 (6 bases). Germline loops: CDR1 SGHTA, CDR2 FQGTGA. The CDR3 is made up of 15 amino acids. V dropped 6 bases and J dropped 3 bases, with 18 bases sitting between them. The CDR3 region is CASSPGASEYYEQYF. The CDR3, as DNA: TGTGCCAGCAGTCCTGGAGCTAGCGAGTACTACGAGCAGTACTTC.

The chain couples TRBV13 to TRBJ1-4; TRBD1 is a possible D gene (5 bases). The ends were cut back, 4 bases at V and 0 bases at J, with 9 bases in the middle. Germline values: CDR1 PRHDT, CDR2 FYEKMQ (reference sequence). The CDR3 totals 15 residues. CDR3 DNA: TGTGCCAGCAGCTCCGGGACTACAACTAATGAAAAACTGTTTTTT. It yields the protein CASSSGTTTNEKLFF.

This clone was seen once. The V gene is TRBV3-1 (or the pseudogene TRBV3-2), the J gene TRBJ2-1; 7 bases line up with TRBD2. The CDR3 sequence is 16 residues long. With 4 bases clipped from V and 0 bases from J, the junction kept 6 bases outside the gene matches. Germline V gene data show CDR1 as LGHDT and CDR2 as YNNKEL (reference sequence). Here the CDR3 reads CASSLVGGSSYNEQFF. CDR3 bases: TGTGCCAGCAGCCTCGTCGGCGGGAGCTCCTACAATGAGCAGTTCTTC.

This clone was seen only a few times. This chain connects TRBV24-1 to TRBJ2-5; the D is unclear. This CDR3 comprises 13 residues. Per germline, CDR1 KGHDR and CDR2 SFDVKD. The V gene lost 9 bases and the J gene lost 1 base, with 11 bases spanning the gap. CDR3 loop: CATARIGQETQYF. The CDR3 DNA reads TGTGCCACCGCTAGGATCGGCCAAGAGACCCAGTACTTC.

The chain joins TRBV29-1 to TRBJ2-3; D is perhaps TRBD2 (6 bases). V gave up 2 bases and J gave up 4 bases, with 7 bases separating them. This CDR3 region has 12 residues. The germline V gene encodes CDR1 SQVTM and CDR2 ANQGSEA. The CDR3 protein is CSVETGADTQYF. CDR3 bases: TGCAGCGTTGAAACGGGAGCAGATACGCAGTATTTT.

The chain recombines TRBV5-6 with TRBJ1-6; 7 positions agree with TRBD1. V lost 2 bases, J lost 8 bases, and 10 bases stayed unmatched. Germline assignment: CDR1 SGHDT and CDR2 YYEEEE. CDR3 size: 16 residues. The DNA for the CDR3 is TGTGCCAGCAGCTTAGGTACAGGGGATGGGGATTCACCCCTCCACTTT. Protein sequence: CASSLGTGDGDSPLHF.

This clone was seen only a few times. The chain carries TRBV24-1 and TRBJ2-2; 7 positions match TRBD1. The CDR3 runs to 16 residues. Trimming at V came to 4 bases and at J to 5 bases, leaving 9 bases not matched to a gene. Per the germline V gene, CDR1 is KGHDR and CDR2 is SFDVKD. CDR3 DNA sequence: TGTGCCACCAGTGAACCCCGACAGGGATGGACCGGGGAGCTGTTTTTT. Protein product: CATSEPRQGWTGELFF.

The rearrangement uses TRBV24-1 and TRBJ2-1; 8 bases line up with TRBD2. This CDR3 is built from 13 residues. Germline CDR1 and CDR2: KGHDR and SFDVKD. Losses at the gene ends were 7 bases for V and 6 bases for J; bases not matched to a gene: 4. The CDR3 spells CATSRAGGNEQFF. CDR3 coding DNA: TGTGCCACCAGCAGGGCGGGAGGCAATGAGCAGTTCTTC.

This chain uses TRBV7-8 with TRBJ2-2; tentatively, D is TRBD1 (5 bases). This CDR3 is built from 13 residues. Germline assignment: CDR1 SGHVS and CDR2 FQNEAQ. The ends were cut back, 6 bases at V and 4 bases at J, with 9 bases in the middle. As DNA, the CDR3 is TGTGCCAGCAGACCCGACAGCACCGGGGAGCTGTTTTTT. It is translated as CASRPDSTGELFF.

This chain uses TRBV18 with TRBJ1-2, with a weak D call TRBD1 (6 bases). CDR1 is KGHSH, CDR2 LQKENI, per germline. The V and J ends lost 0 bases and 4 bases respectively, with 15 bases between them. CDR3 size: 16 residues. Here the CDR3 reads CASSPPQGMIVYGYTF. The CDR3 region has the DNA TGTGCCAGCTCACCACCACAGGGTATGATAGTCTATGGCTACACCTTC. The entire variable domain, with the rest obtained from reference TRBV18 and TRBJ1-2, is as follows: NAGVMQNPRHLVRRRGQEARLRCSPMKGHSHVYWYRQLPEEGLKFMVYLQKENIIDESGMPKERFSAEFPKEGPSILRIQQVVRGDSAAYFCASSPPQGMIVYGYTFGSGTRLTVV.